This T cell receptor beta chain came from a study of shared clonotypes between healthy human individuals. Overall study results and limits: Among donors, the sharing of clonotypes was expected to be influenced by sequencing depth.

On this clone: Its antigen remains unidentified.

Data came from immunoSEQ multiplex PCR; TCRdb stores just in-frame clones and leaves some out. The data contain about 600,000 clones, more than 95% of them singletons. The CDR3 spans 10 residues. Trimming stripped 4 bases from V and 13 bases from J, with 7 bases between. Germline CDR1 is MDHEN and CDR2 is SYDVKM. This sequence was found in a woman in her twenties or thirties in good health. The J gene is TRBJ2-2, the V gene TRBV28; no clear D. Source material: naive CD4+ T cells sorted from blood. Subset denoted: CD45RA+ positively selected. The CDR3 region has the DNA TGTGCCAGCAGTTCCATTGCGCTGTTTTTT. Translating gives CASSSIALFF.